This T cell receptor (beta chain) was sequenced in a study of graft-versus-host responses after intestinal transplantation. Points from the study as a whole: Recipient-marrow GvH clones were detected, some having first appeared in ileum or blood.

Note on this clone: No antigen is known for it.

Both intraepithelial and lamina propria lymphocytes were released by processing graft tissue. CDR3 length: 18 residues. Germline V gene sequence: CDR1 SSHAT, CDR2 FNYEAQ (reference sequence). Losses at the gene ends were 5 bases for V and 2 bases for J; bases not matched to a gene: 11. Some clones are missing from TCRdb's copy, which holds only in-frame ones; the method was immunoSEQ multiplex PCR. The sample shows tens of thousands of clones, 75% to 90% of them seen only once. Sequencing was performed on ileum tissue, taken 357 days after transplant. The chain combines TRBV7-7 with TRBJ2-5, with 13 bases fitting TRBD2. The TCR was taken from a human patient who received an intestinal transplant, so some T cells may come from the graft donor. CDR3 coding DNA: TGTGCCAGCAGCCCTCGACTAGCGGGGGGCCCTATTCAAGAGACCCAGTACTTC. This codes for CASSPRLAGGPIQETQYF.